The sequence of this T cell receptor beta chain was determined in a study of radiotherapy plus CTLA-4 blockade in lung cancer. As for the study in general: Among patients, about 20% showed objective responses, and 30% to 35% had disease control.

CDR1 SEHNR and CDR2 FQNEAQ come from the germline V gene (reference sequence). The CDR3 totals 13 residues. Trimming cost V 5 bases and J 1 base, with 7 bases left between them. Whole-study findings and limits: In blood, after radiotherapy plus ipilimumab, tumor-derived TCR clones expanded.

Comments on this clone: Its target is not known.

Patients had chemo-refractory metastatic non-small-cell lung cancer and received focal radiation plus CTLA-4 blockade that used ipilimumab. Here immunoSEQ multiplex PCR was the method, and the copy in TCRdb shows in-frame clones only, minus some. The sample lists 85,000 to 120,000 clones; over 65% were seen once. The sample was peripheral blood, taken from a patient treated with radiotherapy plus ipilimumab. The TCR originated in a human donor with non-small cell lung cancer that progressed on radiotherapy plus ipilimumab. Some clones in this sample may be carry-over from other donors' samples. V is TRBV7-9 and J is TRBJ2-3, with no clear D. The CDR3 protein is CASSPSGTDTQYF. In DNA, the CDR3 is TGTGCCAGCAGCCCTTCTGGCACAGATACGCAGTATTTT.